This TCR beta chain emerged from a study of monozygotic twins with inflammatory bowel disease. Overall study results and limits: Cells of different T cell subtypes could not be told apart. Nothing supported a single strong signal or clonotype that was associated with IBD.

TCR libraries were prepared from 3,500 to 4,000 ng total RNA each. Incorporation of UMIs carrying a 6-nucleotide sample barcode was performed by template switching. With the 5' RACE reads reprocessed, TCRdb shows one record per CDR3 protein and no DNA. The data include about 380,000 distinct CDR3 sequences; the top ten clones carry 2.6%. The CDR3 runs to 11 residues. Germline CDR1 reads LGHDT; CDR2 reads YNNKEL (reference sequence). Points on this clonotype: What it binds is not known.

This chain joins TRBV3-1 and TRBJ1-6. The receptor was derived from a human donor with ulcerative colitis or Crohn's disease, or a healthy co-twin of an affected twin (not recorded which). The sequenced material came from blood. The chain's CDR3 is CASSHGNPLHF. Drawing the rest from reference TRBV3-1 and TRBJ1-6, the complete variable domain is DTAVSQTPKYLVTQMGNDKSIKCEQNLGHDTMYWYKQDSKKFLKIMFSYNNKELIINETVPNRFSPKSPDKAHLNLHINSLELGDSAVYFCASSHGNPLHFGNGTRLTVT.